This note documents a single TCR beta chain sequence. These data originate in a study of shared clonotypes between healthy human individuals. Study in general: Every donor yielded three CD4 naive, three CD4 memory, two CD8 naive and one CD8 memory plate.

The CDR3 contains 14 residues. Trimming shortened V by 0 bases and J by 6 bases, and 11 bases separated the two germline ends. Germline CDR1 is SEHNR and CDR2 is FQNEAQ (reference sequence). In the source study's methods: Filtering differed because ImmunoSEQ produced junction-only sequences that carried no quality scores. Generated by immunoSEQ multiplex PCR, the TCRdb table keeps only in-frame clones and is missing some. The DNA gave D and trimming, while V, J and clone size come from that table. The sample records 650,000 to 800,000 clones, 72% being singletons. Donors, healthy HIV-negative adults, lacked recent acute infections or vaccinations.

The TCR sequence derives from a woman in her thirties in good health. The chain carries TRBV7-9 and TRBJ1-2, with a weak D call TRBD1 (6 bases). Source material: memory CD4+ T cells sorted from blood. Subset denoted: CD45RA-negative fraction. CDR3 DNA: TGTGCCAGCAGCTTAGCCACAGGGAGAGATGGCTACACCTTC. It encodes CASSLATGRDGYTF.